The T cell receptor beta chain under discussion was sequenced for a study of T-cell memory formation after mild COVID-19. Looking at the study overall: TCR clusters were largely donor specific. Study-level results: Clones that contracted clustered mainly in CM and EM if CD4+ and in EMRA if CD8+.

For this clonotype: Its antigen is as yet unknown.

Germline CDR1 reads MNHEY; CDR2 reads SMNVEV (reference sequence). The CDR3 consists of 14 residues. Trimming stripped 6 bases from V and 4 bases from J, with 15 bases between. A single record per CDR3 protein comes from TCRdb applying MiXCR to the 5' RACE reads. This table has approximately 150,000 distinct CDR3 sequences, under 25% appearing once. The clonotype comes from an adult woman who had mild COVID-19 (a few samples of this study predate the infection). Cell type and time point are not known. Sequencing used PBMCs or a T cell subset sorted from them (not recorded which). The chain employs TRBV27 and TRBJ2-5; a possible D gene is TRBD2 (5 bases). The CDR3 loop reads CASSRLGSRETQYF. The CDR3 nucleotides are TGTGCCAGCAGCCGCCTAGGGAGCAGAGAGACCCAGTACTTC.